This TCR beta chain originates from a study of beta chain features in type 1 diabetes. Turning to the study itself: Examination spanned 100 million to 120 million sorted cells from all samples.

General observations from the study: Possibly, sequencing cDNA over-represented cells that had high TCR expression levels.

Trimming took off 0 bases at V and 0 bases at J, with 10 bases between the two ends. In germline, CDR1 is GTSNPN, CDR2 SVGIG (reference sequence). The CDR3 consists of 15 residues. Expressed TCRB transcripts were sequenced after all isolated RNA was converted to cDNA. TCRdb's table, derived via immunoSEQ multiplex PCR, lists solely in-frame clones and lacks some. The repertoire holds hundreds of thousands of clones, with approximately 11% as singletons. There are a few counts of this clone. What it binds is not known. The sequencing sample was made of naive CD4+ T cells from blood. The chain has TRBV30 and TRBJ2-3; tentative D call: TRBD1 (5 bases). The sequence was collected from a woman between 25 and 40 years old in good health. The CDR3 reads CAWSVQGDSTDTQYF. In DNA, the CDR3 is TGTGCCTGGAGTGTACAAGGGGATAGCACAGATACGCAGTATTTT. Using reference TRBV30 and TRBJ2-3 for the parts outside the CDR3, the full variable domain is SQTIHQWPATLVQPVGSPLSLECTVEGTSNPNLYWYRQAAGRGLQLLFYSVGIGQISSEVPQNLSASRPQDRQFILSSKKLLLSDSGFYLCAWSVQGDSTDTQYFGPGTRLTVL.